Below, one TCR beta chain is given with its context. Its target is not known. CDR3 length: 17 residues. Per germline, CDR1 SGHAT and CDR2 FQNNGV. The V segment lost 4 bases and the J segment 7 bases; nucleotides outside the gene matches: 13. The data are from a study of cytomegalovirus exposure and HLA in healthy donors. Points from the study as a whole: Confirmation was obtained in vitro that three CMV-associated chains are specific for CMV antigens. In an earlier analysis, about 90% or about 30%: the productive usage of most TCR beta V segments. It was approximately 160 TCR beta chains that were listed as cytomegalovirus-associated.

Primers: 60 Vbeta forward and 13 Jbeta reverse. Profiled with immunoSEQ multiplex PCR; TCRdb holds only in-frame clones, not every one. Found here are 100,000 to 150,000 clones, approximately 80% of them singletons; the top ten hold roughly 3.2%. This chain links TRBV11-2 with TRBJ2-1; 10 bases match TRBD2. Sequencing was carried out using PBMCs. The clonotype originates from a man aged 30 to 39 in good health and CMV-seronegative. The CDR3 nucleotides read TGTGCCAGCAGCTCACATAGAGGTAGCGGGGGGTCAAATGAGCAGTTCTTC. The encoded protein is CASSSHRGSGGSNEQFF.